This TCR beta chain was profiled in a study of control samples from healthy donors and cancer patients. TCRdb's copy holds only in-frame clones and misses some; the assay was immunoSEQ multiplex PCR. The sample has 190,000 or so clones; just under 95% are singletons. Germline-derived CDR1 and CDR2 are WNHNN and SYGVQD (reference sequence). The CDR3 runs 12 residues. Trimming removed 4 bases from V and 3 bases from J, with 5 bases in between. Specimen: blood. The receptor comes from a man between 18 and 29 years old in good health. The V call is TRBV10-1, the J call TRBJ2-3; D gene unclear. The CDR3: CASSVGTDTQYF. Written as DNA, the CDR3 is TGCGCCAGCAGTGTCGGAACAGATACGCAGTATTTT.